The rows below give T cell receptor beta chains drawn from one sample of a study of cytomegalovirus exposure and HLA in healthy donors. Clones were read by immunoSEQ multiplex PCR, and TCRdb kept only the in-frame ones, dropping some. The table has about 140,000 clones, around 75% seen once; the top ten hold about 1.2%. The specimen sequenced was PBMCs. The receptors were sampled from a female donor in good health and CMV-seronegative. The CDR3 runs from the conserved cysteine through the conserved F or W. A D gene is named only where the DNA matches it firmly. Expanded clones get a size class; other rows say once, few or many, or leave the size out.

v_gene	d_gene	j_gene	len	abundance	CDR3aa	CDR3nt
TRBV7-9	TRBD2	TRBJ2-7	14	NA	CASRLGGDPYEQYF	TGTGCCAGCAGACTTGGGGGGGACCCCTACGAGCAGTACTTC
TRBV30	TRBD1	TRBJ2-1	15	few	CAWSATGGRYNEQFF	TGTGCCTGGAGTGCGACAGGGGGGCGCTACAATGAGCAGTTCTTC
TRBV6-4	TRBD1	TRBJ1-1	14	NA	CASSDGTGDTEAFF	TGTGCCAGCAGTGACGGGACAGGAGACACTGAAGCTTTCTTT
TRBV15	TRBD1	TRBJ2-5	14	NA	CATSRNRGLETQYF	TGTGCCACCAGCAGAAACAGGGGGTTGGAGACCCAGTACTTC
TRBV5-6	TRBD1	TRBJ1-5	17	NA	CASSLAATGEPHQPQHF	TGTGCCAGCAGCTTGGCCGCGACAGGGGAGCCACATCAGCCCCAGCATTTT
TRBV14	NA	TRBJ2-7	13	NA	CASSPLEHYEQYF	TGTGCCAGCAGCCCCCTAGAGCACTACGAGCAGTACTTC
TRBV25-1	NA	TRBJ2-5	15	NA	CASSELVTVQETQYF	TGTGCCAGCAGTGAATTGGTAACAGTTCAAGAGACCCAGTACTTC
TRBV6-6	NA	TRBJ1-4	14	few	CASKGQRDNEKLFF	TGTGCCAGCAAAGGGCAGAGGGATAATGAAAAACTGTTTTTT
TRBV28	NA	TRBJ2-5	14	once	CASSLVGRQETQYF	TGTGCCAGCAGTTTAGTGGGCCGACAGGAGACCCAGTACTTC
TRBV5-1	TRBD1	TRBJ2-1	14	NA	CASRLGGQGTEQFF	TGCGCCAGCCGCCTCGGAGGACAGGGGACTGAGCAGTTCTTC
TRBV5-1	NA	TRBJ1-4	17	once	CASSLSWLASGVEKLFF	TGCGCCAGCAGCTTGTCTTGGCTCGCCTCAGGCGTTGAAAAACTGTTTTTT
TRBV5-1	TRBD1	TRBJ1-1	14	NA	CASSLDRANTEAFF	TGCGCCAGCAGCTTAGACAGGGCCAACACTGAAGCTTTCTTT
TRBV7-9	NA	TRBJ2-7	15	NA	CASSLAGTLTYEQYF	TGTGCCAGCAGCTTAGCCGGGACTCTCACCTACGAGCAGTACTTC
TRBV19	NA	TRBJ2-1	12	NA	CASSIYSNEQFF	TGTGCCAGTAGTATTTACAGTAATGAGCAGTTCTTC
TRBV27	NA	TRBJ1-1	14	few	CASSPSRENTEAFF	TGTGCCAGCAGTCCATCCCGGGAGAACACTGAAGCTTTCTTT
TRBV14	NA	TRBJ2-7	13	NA	CASSQQGTYEQYF	TGTGCCAGCAGCCAACAGGGGACCTACGAGCAGTACTTC
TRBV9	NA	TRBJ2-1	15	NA	CASSVLGDSVGEQFF	TGTGCCAGCAGCGTTCTGGGGGACTCCGTTGGGGAGCAGTTCTTC
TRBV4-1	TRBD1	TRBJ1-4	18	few	CASSQEDCRGQSNEKLFF	TGCGCCAGCAGCCAAGAGGATTGCAGGGGACAGTCTAATGAAAAACTGTTTTTT
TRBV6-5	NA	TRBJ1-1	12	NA	CASSWGGTEAFF	TGTGCCAGCAGTTGGGGGGGCACTGAAGCTTTCTTT
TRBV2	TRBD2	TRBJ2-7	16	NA	CASRDPPGTSGIEQYF	TGTGCCAGCAGGGACCCCCCCGGGACTAGCGGGATCGAGCAGTACTTC
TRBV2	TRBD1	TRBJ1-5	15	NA	CASLQGMGSNQPQHF	TGTGCCAGCTTACAGGGGATGGGTAGCAATCAGCCCCAGCATTTT
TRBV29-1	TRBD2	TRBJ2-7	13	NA	CSVDGGGDYEQYF	TGCAGCGTTGATGGGGGGGGAGACTACGAGCAGTACTTC
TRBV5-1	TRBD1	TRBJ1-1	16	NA	CASSLTATGGNTEAFF	TGCGCCAGCAGCCTAACCGCGACAGGGGGAAACACTGAAGCTTTCTTT
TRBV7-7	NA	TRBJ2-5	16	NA	CASSLRLASEEETQYF	TGTGCTAGCAGCTTACGATTAGCTAGCGAAGAAGAGACCCAGTACTTC
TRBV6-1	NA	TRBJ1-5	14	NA	CASSEIVSNQPQHF	TGTGCCAGCAGTGAGATAGTAAGCAATCAGCCCCAGCATTTT
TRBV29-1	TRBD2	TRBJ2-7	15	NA	CSVEDPLAENYEQYF	TGCAGCGTTGAAGATCCGCTAGCGGAAAACTACGAGCAGTACTTC
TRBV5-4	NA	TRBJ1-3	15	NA	CASSPAAGVGNTIYF	TGTGCCAGCAGCCCCGCGGCCGGGGTCGGAAACACCATATATTTT